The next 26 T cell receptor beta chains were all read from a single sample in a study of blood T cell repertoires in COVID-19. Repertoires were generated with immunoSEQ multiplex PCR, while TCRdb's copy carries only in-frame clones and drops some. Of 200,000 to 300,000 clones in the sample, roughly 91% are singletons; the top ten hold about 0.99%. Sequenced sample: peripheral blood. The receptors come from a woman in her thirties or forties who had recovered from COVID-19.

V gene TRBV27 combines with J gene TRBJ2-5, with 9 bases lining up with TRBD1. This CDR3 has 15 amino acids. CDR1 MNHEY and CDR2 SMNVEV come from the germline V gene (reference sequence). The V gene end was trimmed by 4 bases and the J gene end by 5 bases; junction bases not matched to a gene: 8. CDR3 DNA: TGTGCCAGCAGTTCACCGACAGGGGGTGGGGAGACCCAGTACTTC. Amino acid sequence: CASSSPTGGGETQYF.

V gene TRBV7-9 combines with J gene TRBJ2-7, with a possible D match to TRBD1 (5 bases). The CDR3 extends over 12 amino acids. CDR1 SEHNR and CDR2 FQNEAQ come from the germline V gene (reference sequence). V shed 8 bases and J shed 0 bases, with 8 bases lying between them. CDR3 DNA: TGTGCCAGCCTCGACAGCTCCTACGAGCAGTACTTC. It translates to CASLDSSYEQYF.

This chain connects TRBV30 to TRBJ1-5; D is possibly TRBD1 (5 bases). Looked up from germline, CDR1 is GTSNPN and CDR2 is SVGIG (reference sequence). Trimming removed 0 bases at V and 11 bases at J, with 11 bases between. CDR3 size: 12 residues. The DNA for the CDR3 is TGTGCCTGGAGTGTACCGCGGGGGGCCCAGCATTTT. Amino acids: CAWSVPRGAQHF.

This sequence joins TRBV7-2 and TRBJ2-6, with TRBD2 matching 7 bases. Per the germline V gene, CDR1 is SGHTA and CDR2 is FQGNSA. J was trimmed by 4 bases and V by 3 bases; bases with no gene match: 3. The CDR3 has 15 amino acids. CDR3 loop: CASSLGGSGANVLTF. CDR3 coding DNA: TGTGCCAGCAGCTTGGGGGGGTCCGGGGCCAACGTCCTGACTTTC.

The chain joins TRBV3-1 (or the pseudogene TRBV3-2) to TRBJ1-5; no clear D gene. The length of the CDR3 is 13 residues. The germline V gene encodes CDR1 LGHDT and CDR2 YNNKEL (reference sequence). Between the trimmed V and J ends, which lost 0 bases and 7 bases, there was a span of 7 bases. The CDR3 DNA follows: TGTGCCAGCAGCCAAGATATCGTCCAGCCCCAGCATTTT. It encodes CASSQDIVQPQHF.

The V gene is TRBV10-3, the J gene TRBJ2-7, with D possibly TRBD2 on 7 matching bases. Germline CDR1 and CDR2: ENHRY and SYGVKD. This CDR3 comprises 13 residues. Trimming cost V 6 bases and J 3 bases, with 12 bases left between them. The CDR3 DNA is TGTGCCATCAGGGGGGGAGGGGGCTACGAGCAGTACTTC. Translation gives CAIRGGGGYEQYF.

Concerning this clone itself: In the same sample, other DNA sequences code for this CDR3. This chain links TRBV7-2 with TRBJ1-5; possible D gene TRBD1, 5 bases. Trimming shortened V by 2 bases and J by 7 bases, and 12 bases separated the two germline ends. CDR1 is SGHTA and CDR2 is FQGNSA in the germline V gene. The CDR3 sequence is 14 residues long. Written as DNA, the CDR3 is TGTGCCAGCAGCTTAAGGCAGGGTGGGCAGCCCCAGCATTTT. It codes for CASSLRQGGQPQHF.

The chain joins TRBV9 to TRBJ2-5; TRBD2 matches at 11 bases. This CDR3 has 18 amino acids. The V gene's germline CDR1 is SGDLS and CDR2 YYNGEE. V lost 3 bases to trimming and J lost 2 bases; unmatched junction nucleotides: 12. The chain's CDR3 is CASSAPTSGRAVQETQYF. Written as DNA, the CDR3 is TGTGCCAGCAGCGCCCCCACTAGCGGGAGAGCCGTACAAGAGACCCAGTACTTC.

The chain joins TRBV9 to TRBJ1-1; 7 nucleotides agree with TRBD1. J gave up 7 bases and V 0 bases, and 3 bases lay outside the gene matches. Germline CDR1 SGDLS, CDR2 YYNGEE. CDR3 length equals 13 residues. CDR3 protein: CASSVGTGLEAFF. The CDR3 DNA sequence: TGTGCCAGCAGCGTAGGGACAGGCCTTGAAGCTTTCTTT.

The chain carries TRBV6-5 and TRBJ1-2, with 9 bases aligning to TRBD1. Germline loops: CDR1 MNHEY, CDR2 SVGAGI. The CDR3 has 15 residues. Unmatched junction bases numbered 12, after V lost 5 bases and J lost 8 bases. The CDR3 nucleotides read TGTGCCAGCAGTCCGGGACAGGGATGGGCTGTGGGCTACACCTTC. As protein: CASSPGQGWAVGYTF.

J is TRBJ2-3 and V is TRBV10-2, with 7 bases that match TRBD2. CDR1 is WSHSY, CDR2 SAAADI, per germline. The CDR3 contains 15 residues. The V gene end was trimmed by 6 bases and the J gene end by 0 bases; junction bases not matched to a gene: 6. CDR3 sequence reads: CASSRLAHSTDTQYF. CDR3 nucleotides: TGCGCCAGCAGCCGACTAGCCCATAGCACAGATACGCAGTATTTT.

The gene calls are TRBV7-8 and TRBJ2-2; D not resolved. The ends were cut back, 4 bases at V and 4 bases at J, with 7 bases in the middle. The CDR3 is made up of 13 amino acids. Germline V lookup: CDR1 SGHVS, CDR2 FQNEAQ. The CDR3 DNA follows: TGTGCCAGCAGCTCCCTAGTCACCGGGGAGCTGTTTTTT. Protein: CASSSLVTGELFF.

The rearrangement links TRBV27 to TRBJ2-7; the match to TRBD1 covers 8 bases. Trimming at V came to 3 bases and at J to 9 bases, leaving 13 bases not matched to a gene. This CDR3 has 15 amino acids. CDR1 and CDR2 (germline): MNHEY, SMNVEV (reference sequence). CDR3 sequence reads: CASSFGTGSPMGQYF. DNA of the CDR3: TGTGCCAGCAGTTTTGGGACAGGCAGCCCTATGGGGCAGTACTTC.

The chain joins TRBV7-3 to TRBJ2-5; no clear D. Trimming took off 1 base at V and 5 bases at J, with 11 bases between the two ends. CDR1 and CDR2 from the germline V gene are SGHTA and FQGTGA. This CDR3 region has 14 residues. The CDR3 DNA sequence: TGTGCCAGCAGCTTAAGTCCTAGTTGGGAGACCCAGTACTTC. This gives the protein CASSLSPSWETQYF.

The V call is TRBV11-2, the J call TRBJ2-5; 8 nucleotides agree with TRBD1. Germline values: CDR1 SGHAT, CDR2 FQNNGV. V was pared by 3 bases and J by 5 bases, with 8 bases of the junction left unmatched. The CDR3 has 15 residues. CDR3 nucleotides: TGTGCCAGCAGCTTTTTGACAGGGGTGGTGGAGACCCAGTACTTC. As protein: CASSFLTGVVETQYF.

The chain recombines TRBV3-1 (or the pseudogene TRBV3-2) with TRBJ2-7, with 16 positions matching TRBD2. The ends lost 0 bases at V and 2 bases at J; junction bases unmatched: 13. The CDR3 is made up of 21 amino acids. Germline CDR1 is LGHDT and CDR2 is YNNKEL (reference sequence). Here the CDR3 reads CASSQERFSGLAGGRAYEQYF. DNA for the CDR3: TGTGCCAGCAGCCAAGAGCGGTTCTCGGGACTAGCGGGAGGGAGAGCCTACGAGCAGTACTTC.

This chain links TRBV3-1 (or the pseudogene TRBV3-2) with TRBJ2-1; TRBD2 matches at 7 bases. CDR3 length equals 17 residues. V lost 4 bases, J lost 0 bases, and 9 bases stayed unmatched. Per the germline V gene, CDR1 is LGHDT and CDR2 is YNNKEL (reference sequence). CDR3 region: CASSLWGTTHSYNEQFF. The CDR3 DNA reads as TGTGCCAGCAGCCTCTGGGGGACTACACACTCCTACAATGAGCAGTTCTTC.

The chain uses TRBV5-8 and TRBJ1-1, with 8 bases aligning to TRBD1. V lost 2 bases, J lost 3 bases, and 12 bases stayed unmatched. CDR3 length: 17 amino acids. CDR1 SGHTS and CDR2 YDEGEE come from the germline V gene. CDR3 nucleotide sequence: TGTGCCAGCAGCTTCGACCCCGACAGGGGTTTCCACACTGAAGCTTTCTTT. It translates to CASSFDPDRGFHTEAFF.

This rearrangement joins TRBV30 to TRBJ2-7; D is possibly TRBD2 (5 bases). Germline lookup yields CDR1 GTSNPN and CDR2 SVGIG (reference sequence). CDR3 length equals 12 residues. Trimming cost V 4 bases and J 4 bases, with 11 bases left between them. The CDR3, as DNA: TGTGCCTGGAAACTAGGGCTATACGAGCAGTACTTC. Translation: CAWKLGLYEQYF.

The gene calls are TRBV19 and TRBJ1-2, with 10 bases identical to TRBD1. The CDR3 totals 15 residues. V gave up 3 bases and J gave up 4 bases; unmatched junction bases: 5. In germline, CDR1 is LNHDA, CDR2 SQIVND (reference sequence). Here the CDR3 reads CASSIGGTGVYGYTF. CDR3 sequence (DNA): TGTGCCAGTAGTATCGGGGGGACAGGGGTCTATGGCTACACCTTC.

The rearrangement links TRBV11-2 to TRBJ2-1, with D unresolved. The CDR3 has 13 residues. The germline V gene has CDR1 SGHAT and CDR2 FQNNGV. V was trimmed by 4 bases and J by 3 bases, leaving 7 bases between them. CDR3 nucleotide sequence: TGTGCCAGCAGCTCCCGGGTCTACAATGAGCAGTTCTTC. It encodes CASSSRVYNEQFF.

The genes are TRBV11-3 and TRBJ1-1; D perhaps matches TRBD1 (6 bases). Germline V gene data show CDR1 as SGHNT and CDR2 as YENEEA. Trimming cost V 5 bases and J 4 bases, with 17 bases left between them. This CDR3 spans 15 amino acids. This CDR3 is CASSPGGAGVTEAFF. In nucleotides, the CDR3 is TGTGCCAGCAGCCCGGGGGGGGCAGGGGTCACTGAAGCTTTCTTT.

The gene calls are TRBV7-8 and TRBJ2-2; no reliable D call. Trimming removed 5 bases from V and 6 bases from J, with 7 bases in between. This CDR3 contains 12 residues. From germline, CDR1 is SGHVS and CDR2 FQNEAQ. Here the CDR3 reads CASSPLSGELFF. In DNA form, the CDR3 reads TGTGCCAGCAGCCCCTTGTCCGGGGAGCTGTTTTTT. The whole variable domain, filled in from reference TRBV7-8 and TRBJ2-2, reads GAGVSQSPRYKVAKRGQDVALRCDPISGHVSLFWYQQALGQGPEFLTYFQNEAQLDKSGLPSDRFFAERPEGSVSTLKIQRTQQEDSAVYLCASSPLSGELFFGEGSRLTVL.

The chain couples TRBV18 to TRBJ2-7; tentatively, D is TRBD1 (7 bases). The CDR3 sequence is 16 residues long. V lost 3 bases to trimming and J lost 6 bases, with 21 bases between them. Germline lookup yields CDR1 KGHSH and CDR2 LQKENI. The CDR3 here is CASSPGRDRALFEQYF. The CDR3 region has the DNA TGTGCCAGCTCACCCGGGCGGGACAGAGCTCTCTTCGAGCAGTACTTC.

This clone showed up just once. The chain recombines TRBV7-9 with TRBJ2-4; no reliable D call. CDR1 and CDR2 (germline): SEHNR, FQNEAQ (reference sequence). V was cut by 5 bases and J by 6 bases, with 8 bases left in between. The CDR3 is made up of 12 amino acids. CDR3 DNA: TGTGCCAGCAGCCCACGAGGAAACATTCAGTACTTC. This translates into CASSPRGNIQYF. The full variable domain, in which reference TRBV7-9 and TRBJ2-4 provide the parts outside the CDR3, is DTGVSQNPRHKITKRGQNVTFRCDPISEHNRLYWYRQTLGQGPEFLTYFQNEAQLEKSRLLSDRFSAERPKGSFSTLEIQRTEQGDSAMYLCASSPRGNIQYFGAGTRLSVL.

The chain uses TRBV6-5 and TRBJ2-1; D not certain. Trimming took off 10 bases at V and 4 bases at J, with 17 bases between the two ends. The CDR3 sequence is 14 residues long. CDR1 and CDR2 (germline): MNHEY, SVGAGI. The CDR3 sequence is CATRALLPYNEQFF. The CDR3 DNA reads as TGTGCCACCCGAGCGCTCCTTCCGTACAATGAGCAGTTCTTC.